A single sample is the source of the 32 T cell receptor beta chains below, sequenced in a study of response to subunit inactivated influenza vaccine. TCRdb itself ran the RT-PCR reads through MiXCR, one entry per CDR3 protein. The table shows around 470,000 distinct CDR3 sequences, with 6.5% to 8% occurring only once. Here the sequenced sample was PBMCs from blood, taken around 25 months after vaccination. The receptors derive from a man in his fifties or sixties who received an inactivated influenza vaccine.

This clonotype has only a few counts. The V call is TRBV2, the J call TRBJ2-5; 7 positions agree with TRBD2. V trimming: 4 bases; J trimming: 2 bases; junction bases outside the gene matches: 4. Germline V gene sequence: CDR1 SNHLY, CDR2 FYNNEI. CDR3 length: 14 residues. The CDR3 protein is CASSGSGPQETQYF. The CDR3 DNA sequence: TGTGCCAGCAGTGGTAGCGGGCCACAAGAGACCCAGTACTTC. Supplemented by reference TRBV2 and TRBJ2-5, the full variable domain reads EPEVTQTPSHQVTQMGQEVILRCVPISNHLYFYWYRQILGQKVEFLVSFYNNEISEKSEIFDDQFSVERPDGSNFTLKIRSTKLEDSAMYFCASSGSGPQETQYFGPGTRLLVL.

There are many counts of this clonotype. The V gene is TRBV28, the J gene TRBJ2-4, with TRBD2 as a possible D gene (5 bases). With 2 bases removed from V and 5 bases from J, the gap between germline ends came to 16 bases. From germline, CDR1 is MDHEN and CDR2 SYDVKM. CDR3 length equals 16 residues. The CDR3 DNA reads as TGTGCCAGCAGTTTAGCCGGACTGGGAGAGGAAAACATTCAGTACTTC. This sequence encodes CASSLAGLGEENIQYF.

The rearrangement links TRBV5-1 to TRBJ1-1; D possibly corresponds to TRBD1 (5 bases). The V gene's germline CDR1 is SGHRS and CDR2 YFSETQ. The CDR3 totals 14 residues. Trimming stripped 6 bases from V and 1 base from J, with 13 bases between. CDR3 DNA: TGCGCCAGCACCCAAGGGACCGCGAACACTGAAGCTTTCTTT. Translated, it gives CASTQGTANTEAFF.

V gene TRBV7-9 combines with J gene TRBJ2-7; possibly TRBD2 for D (5 bases). V was pared by 5 bases and J by 0 bases, with 20 bases between. CDR1 is SEHNR and CDR2 is FQNEAQ in the germline V gene (reference sequence). The CDR3 has 17 amino acids. CDR3 loop: CASSPSFAGKRSYEQYF. CDR3 nucleotide sequence: TGTGCCAGCAGCCCTAGTTTTGCGGGCAAACGCTCCTACGAGCAGTACTTC.

The V call is TRBV4-1, the J call TRBJ2-7, with 8 positions matching TRBD1. The ends lost 4 bases at V and 5 bases at J; junction bases unmatched: 13. Germline V gene lookup returns CDR1 MGHRA and CDR2 YSYEKL. The CDR3 spans 16 residues. CDR3 sequence reads: CASSPHQETGANEQYF. The DNA of the CDR3 is TGCGCCAGCAGCCCCCACCAGGAGACAGGGGCTAACGAGCAGTACTTC.

This clonotype has a count of ten or more. V usage is TRBV18 and J usage is TRBJ2-7; maybe TRBD2 (6 bases). V was cut by 1 base and J by 7 bases, with 14 bases left in between. Germline loops: CDR1 KGHSH, CDR2 LQKENI. The CDR3 runs 14 residues. The CDR3 loop reads CASSPQGGLGEQYF. In DNA form, the CDR3 reads TGTGCCAGCTCACCACAGGGAGGCCTGGGGGAGCAGTACTTC.

This clonotype was seen many times. V usage is TRBV5-1 and J usage is TRBJ1-6; TRBD1 might be the D (6 bases). CDR3 length equals 14 residues. Germline V gives CDR1 SGHRS, CDR2 YFSETQ. The germline V and J ends were trimmed by 6 bases and 9 bases, with 16 bases remaining between them. In DNA form, the CDR3 reads TGCGCCAGCACCCCCGGGACACGGCGTTCACCCCTCCACTTT. Protein sequence: CASTPGTRRSPLHF.

This rearrangement joins TRBV3-1 to TRBJ1-6; TRBD1 aligns across 7 bases. V shed 4 bases and J 6 bases; nucleotides not matched to a gene: 15. The CDR3 contains 18 residues. Germline V gene data show CDR1 as LGHDT and CDR2 as YNNKEL (reference sequence). The DNA of the CDR3 is TGTGCCAGCAGCCCCTACAGAGACAGGGACCACTCTAATTCACCCCTCCACTTT. Translating it yields CASSPYRDRDHSNSPLHF.

This chain uses TRBV20-1 with TRBJ1-2; weak D call: TRBD1 (5 bases). V was pared by 0 bases and J by 4 bases, with 12 bases between. This CDR3 contains 14 residues. The V gene's germline CDR1 is DFQATT and CDR2 SNEGSKA (reference sequence). The CDR3 DNA sequence: TGCAGTGCTAGAGATCCAGGGTCCTCCTATGGCTACACCTTC. Protein sequence: CSARDPGSSYGYTF.

This clonotype was counted a few times. CDR3 in amino acids: CASSRGTDSNQPQHF. CDR3 nucleotides: TGTGCCAGCTCCCGCGGGACAGATAGCAATCAGCCCCAGCATTTT. The chain carries TRBV18 and TRBJ1-5; 7 positions match TRBD1. Germline lookup yields CDR1 KGHSH and CDR2 LQKENI. The J segment lost 0 bases and the V segment lost 6 bases, leaving 5 bases of the junction unmatched. This CDR3 is 15 amino acids long. The whole variable domain, remainder taken from reference TRBV18 and TRBJ1-5, is NAGVMQNPRHLVRRRGQEARLRCSPMKGHSHVYWYRQLPEEGLKFMVYLQKENIIDESGMPKERFSAEFPKEGPSILRIQQVVRGDSAAYFCASSRGTDSNQPQHFGDGTRLSIL.

This clonotype was found a few times. This chain uses TRBV24-1 with TRBJ2-5; 9 positions agree with TRBD2. From germline, CDR1 is KGHDR and CDR2 SFDVKD. The CDR3 is 14 amino acids. The ends lost 0 bases at V and 5 bases at J; junction bases unmatched: 0. CDR3: CATSDLTSGETQYF. DNA of the CDR3: TGTGCCACCAGTGATTTGACTAGCGGGGAGACCCAGTACTTC.

This clonotype was picked up many times. The chain has TRBV12-3 or TRBV12-4 and TRBJ1-2; a possible D gene is TRBD1 (5 bases). Trimming cost V 5 bases and J 5 bases, with 15 bases left between them. The CDR3 sequence is 14 residues long. CDR3 nucleotides: TGTGCCAGCAGTCCCCGGGACGGTCAGTATGGCTACACCTTC. It yields the protein CASSPRDGQYGYTF.

The rearrangement uses TRBV4-1 and TRBJ2-1; D may be TRBD2 (6 bases). Deletions cut 2 bases from V and 5 bases from J, with 16 bases between. There are 16 residues in the CDR3. In germline, CDR1 is MGHRA, CDR2 YSYEKL. The CDR3 loop is CASSQQRASTHNEQFF. The CDR3 nucleotides read TGCGCCAGCAGCCAACAGCGGGCTAGTACCCACAATGAGCAGTTCTTC.

This clonotype has only a few counts. This chain links TRBV6-5 with TRBJ1-5; tentatively, D is TRBD1 (6 bases). CDR1 and CDR2 (germline): MNHEY, SVGAGI. Trimming took 2 bases from V and 6 from J, leaving 11 bases between them. The CDR3 is 14 residues long. The DNA for the CDR3 is TGTGCCAGCAGTTACGAGGGGGTGGGTCAGCCCCAGCATTTT. It encodes CASSYEGVGQPQHF.

Only one count was recorded for this clonotype. The chain employs TRBV4-3 and TRBJ2-5, with D hard to call. V was pared by 3 bases and J by 0 bases, with 8 bases between. This CDR3 spans 14 amino acids. Germline assignment: CDR1 LGHNA and CDR2 YSLEER. In DNA, the CDR3 is TGCGCCAGCAGCCAGGGATACAACCAAGAGACCCAGTACTTC. Translated, it gives CASSQGYNQETQYF.

With respect to this clonotype: A read error is possible here, since a much larger clone lies one base away. The CDR3 DNA reads as TGCGCCAGCAGCCAAAGCCCAGGGCAACAAGAGATCCAGTACTTC. Residues: CASSQSPGQQEIQYF. The V gene is TRBV4-3, the J gene TRBJ2-5; perhaps TRBD1 as D (5 bases). The CDR3 spans 15 residues. Germline CDR1 LGHNA, CDR2 YSLEER.

In this sample, this clonotype turned up many times. The rearrangement joins TRBV29-1 to TRBJ1-5; D not resolved. CDR3 length: 14 residues. With 5 bases removed from V and 4 bases from J, the gap between germline ends came to 15 bases. CDR1 is SQVTM, CDR2 ANQGSEA, per germline. CDR3: CSVIDETGNQPQHF. The DNA of the CDR3 is TGCAGCGTTATTGACGAAACGGGGAATCAGCCCCAGCATTTT.

At least ten counts were recorded for this clonotype. The rearrangement uses TRBV10-2 and TRBJ1-2, with 7 bases matching TRBD1. The CDR3 loop spans 15 amino acids. In germline, CDR1 is WSHSY, CDR2 SAAADI. V was clipped by 6 bases and J by 5 bases; unmatched bases: 12. The CDR3 bases are TGCGCCAGCAGCCAGACCTCGGGACAGATATATGGCTACACCTTC. It specifies CASSQTSGQIYGYTF.

This clonotype was counted at least ten times. This chain connects TRBV5-1 to TRBJ2-3; D tentatively fits TRBD1 or TRBD2 (5 bases each). This CDR3 comprises 14 residues. The V end lost 0 bases, the J end lost 2 bases, and 7 bases lay between the germline ends. Germline-derived CDR1 and CDR2 are SGHRS and YFSETQ. The CDR3 loop is CASSLGGTTDTQYF. CDR3 in DNA: TGCGCCAGCAGCTTGGGGGGGACCACAGATACGCAGTATTTT.

This clonotype has only a few counts. The rearrangement links TRBV11-3 to TRBJ2-1; 7 bases fit TRBD2. There are 16 residues in the CDR3. V dropped 0 bases and J dropped 5; count of bases not matched to a gene: 7. Germline V gene sequence: CDR1 SGHNT, CDR2 YENEEA. CDR3 sequence: CASSLEAGAGHNEQFF. DNA for the CDR3: TGTGCCAGCAGCTTAGAGGCGGGAGCGGGACACAATGAGCAGTTCTTC.

This clonotype was detected only a few times. At one end the junction does not follow the germline gene, possibly because of a read error. The chain uses TRBV20-1 and TRBJ2-7; 10 positions agree with TRBD2. The length of the CDR3 is 16 residues. Germline lookup yields CDR1 DFQATT and CDR2 SNEGSKA (reference sequence). DNA for the CDR3: TGTAGTGCTAGAGACATCCTAGCGGGAGCATCCTACGAGCAGTACTTC. It is translated as CSARDILAGASYEQYF.

The chain couples TRBV29-1 to TRBJ1-4; D not resolved. The CDR3 runs 13 residues. Germline loops: CDR1 SQVTM, CDR2 ANQGSEA. V was shortened by 7 bases and J by 6 bases, with 15 bases between the two germline ends. CDR3 coding DNA: TGCAGCGGATTCCGGGGTCCCGATGAAAAACTGTTTTTT. This translates into CSGFRGPDEKLFF.

The CDR3 DNA is TGTGCCAGCAGCCAAGCAGATCGGGAAAATCGTGGCTACACCTTC. Amino acid sequence: CASSQADRENRGYTF. This sequence joins TRBV4-2 and TRBJ1-2; D is unresolved. The CDR3 is 15 residues long. From germline, CDR1 is LGHNA and CDR2 YNFKEQ. Trimming cost V 1 base and J 7 bases, with 16 bases left between them.

This rearrangement joins TRBV6-1 to TRBJ2-1; 14 bases match TRBD2. Germline V lookup: CDR1 MNHNS, CDR2 SASEGT. The trim removed 8 bases at V and 9 bases at J, leaving 12 bases unmatched. This CDR3 contains 16 residues. In DNA, the CDR3 is TGTGCCAGCCAACCCGCCCGCGGACTAGCGGGGGGTGAGCAGTTCTTC. Translation: CASQPARGLAGGEQFF.

This clonotype occurred a few times. The chain joins TRBV7-2 to TRBJ2-7; D ambiguous. The V gene's germline CDR1 is SGHTA and CDR2 FQGNSA. V was pared by 3 bases and J by 0 bases, with 9 bases between. CDR3 length: 14 amino acids. The CDR3 DNA is TGTGCCAGCAGCTTTCCGGGCCTCTCCTACGAGCAGTACTTC. Residues: CASSFPGLSYEQYF.

The chain is built from TRBV3-1 and TRBJ2-1; D is perhaps TRBD2 (6 bases). V lost 2 bases, J lost 7 bases, and 9 bases lay in between. From germline, CDR1 is LGHDT and CDR2 YNNKEL (reference sequence). This CDR3 is built from 13 residues. CDR3 in amino acids: CASSQTSSNEQFF. DNA for the CDR3: TGTGCCAGCAGCCAAACTAGCAGTAATGAGCAGTTCTTC.

This clonotype has a count of ten or more. V is TRBV24-1 and J is TRBJ1-5; a weak D match, TRBD1 (6 bases). This CDR3 comprises 14 residues. V shed 4 bases and J shed 2 bases, with 8 bases lying between them. CDR1 and CDR2 (germline): KGHDR, SFDVKD. CDR3: CATSDNRGNQPQHF. Written as DNA, the CDR3 is TGTGCCACCAGTGACAACAGGGGCAATCAGCCCCAGCATTTT.

This clonotype was observed many times. A read error may produce the germline difference seen at one junction end. The chain carries TRBV12-3 or TRBV12-4 and TRBJ1-1; 10 nucleotides match TRBD1. The CDR3 sequence is 16 residues long. CDR3 protein: CASRFGTGAKNTEAFF. CDR3 coding DNA: TGTGCCAGCCGTTTTGGGACAGGGGCTAAGAACACTGAAGCTTTCTTT.

This clonotype turned up a few times. The V gene is TRBV20-1, the J gene TRBJ2-5; the D is unclear. Germline values: CDR1 DFQATT, CDR2 SNEGSKA (reference sequence). There are 13 residues in the CDR3. Trimming stripped 5 bases from V and 9 bases from J, with 19 bases between. CDR3 DNA sequence: TGCAGTGCTCCCCTAGGTACCGAAGACCCCCAGTACTTC. Its translation: CSAPLGTEDPQYF.

The CDR3 loop reads CASRTNGQGQETQYF. In DNA form, the CDR3 reads TGTGCCAGCAGAACGAACGGACAGGGCCAAGAGACCCAGTACTTC. The V call is TRBV5-4, the J call TRBJ2-5; 8 bases agree with TRBD1. Losses at the gene ends were 5 bases for V and 1 base for J; bases not matched to a gene: 7. The CDR3 spans 15 residues. Germline V CDR1 and CDR2: SGHNT, YYREEE (reference sequence).

This clonotype was seen a few times. The chain recombines TRBV20-1 with TRBJ2-7; 7 bases fit TRBD1. There are 13 residues in the CDR3. V dropped 5 bases and J dropped 0; count of bases not matched to a gene: 4. CDR1 DFQATT and CDR2 SNEGSKA come from the germline V gene (reference sequence). The CDR3 protein is CSADWDSSYEQYF. For the CDR3, the DNA is TGCAGTGCTGATTGGGACAGCTCCTACGAGCAGTACTTC.

There are a few counts of this clonotype. The chain combines TRBV19 with TRBJ2-2, with D possibly being TRBD2 (6 bases). The CDR3 has 13 amino acids. Looked up from germline, CDR1 is LNHDA and CDR2 is SQIVND (reference sequence). The V end was cut by 4 bases, the J end by 8 bases, with 11 bases between. This CDR3 is CASSTLGGGELFF. CDR3 in DNA: TGTGCCAGTAGTACCCTCGGGGGAGGGGAGCTGTTTTTT.